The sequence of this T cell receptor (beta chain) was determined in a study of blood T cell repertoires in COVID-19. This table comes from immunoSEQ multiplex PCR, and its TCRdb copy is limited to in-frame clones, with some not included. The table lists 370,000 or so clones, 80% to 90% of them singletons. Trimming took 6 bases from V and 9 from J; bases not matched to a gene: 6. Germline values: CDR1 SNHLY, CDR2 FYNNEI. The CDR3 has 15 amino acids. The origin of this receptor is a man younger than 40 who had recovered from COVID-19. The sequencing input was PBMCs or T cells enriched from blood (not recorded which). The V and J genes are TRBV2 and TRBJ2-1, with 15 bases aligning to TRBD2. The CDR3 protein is CASRGLAGGMGEQFF. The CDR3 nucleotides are TGTGCCAGCAGGGGACTAGCGGGGGGAATGGGTGAGCAGTTCTTC.